This passage covers 17 T cell receptor beta chains from one sample sequenced in a study of CD8 T cells in Susac syndrome. Random hexamers primed reverse transcription of about 0.45 to 1 ug RNA. TCRdb redid the calling of the immunoSEQ multiplex PCR reads with MiXCR, one entry per CDR3 protein. The sample lists over 300,000 distinct CDR3 sequences, 92% occurring once. The sample was CD4+ T cells from PBMCs. These receptors all come from a human donor with multiple sclerosis.

This clonotype showed up just once. The V call is TRBV7-9, the J call TRBJ1-2, with a possible D match to TRBD1 (5 bases). Trimming pared 2 bases from V and 2 bases from J, leaving 12 bases between. The length of the CDR3 is 15 residues. Germline assignment: CDR1 SEHNR and CDR2 FQNEAQ (reference sequence). In DNA form, the CDR3 reads TGTGCCAGCAGCTTATTTAAGGGGAGGAACTATGGCTACACCTTC. The encoded protein is CASSLFKGRNYGYTF.

This chain links TRBV20-1 with TRBJ2-7; 8 nucleotides line up with TRBD2. The CDR3 extends over 13 amino acids. Germline V lookup: CDR1 DFQATT, CDR2 SNEGSKA (reference sequence). After removal of 5 bases from V and 1 base from J, the junction contained 4 bases not matched to a gene. CDR3 nucleotides: TGCAGTGCTGGGCGCGGGAGGTCCTACGAGCAGTACTTC. Its protein product is CSAGRGRSYEQYF.

The chain employs TRBV5-1 and TRBJ2-5; tentative D call: TRBD2 (5 bases). This CDR3 has 13 residues. Germline V lookup: CDR1 SGHRS, CDR2 YFSETQ. Trimming removed 6 bases at V and 3 bases at J, with 12 bases between. The CDR3 DNA reads TGCGCCAGCAAGTACGGGGATGAAGAGACCCAGTACTTC. Its translation: CASKYGDEETQYF.

This rearrangement joins TRBV19 to TRBJ2-1; 9 bases align to TRBD2. Unmatched junction bases numbered 13, after V lost 5 bases and J lost 8 bases. The germline CDR1 and CDR2 sequences are LNHDA and SQIVND (reference sequence). The CDR3 covers 16 residues. For the CDR3, the DNA is TGTGCCAGTAGTCGGGGCGGGAGGGCCAGTCAGGATGAGCAGTTCTTC. The encoded protein is CASSRGGRASQDEQFF. Looking up the rest from reference TRBV19 and TRBJ2-1 gives the full variable domain: DGGITQSPKYLFRKEGQNVTLSCEQNLNHDAMYWYRQDPGQGLRLIYYSQIVNDFQKGDIAEGYSVSREKKESFPLTVTSAQKNPTAFYLCASSRGGRASQDEQFFGPGTRLTVL.

This chain connects TRBV6-2 or TRBV6-3 to TRBJ2-2, with D uncertain. The CDR3 contains 17 residues. V was cut by 5 bases and J by 3 bases, with 19 bases left in between. Germline CDR1 is MNHEY and CDR2 is SVGEGT. Written as DNA, the CDR3 is TGTGCCAGCAGTACCCCCGGAGCCGGATCCGACACCGGGGAGCTGTTTTTT. Its translation: CASSTPGAGSDTGELFF.

The CDR3 spells CASATPPGLAGGTTYNEQFF. Written as DNA, the CDR3 is TGTGCTAGTGCGACTCCCCCGGGACTAGCGGGAGGGACCACCTACAATGAGCAGTTCTTC. The V and J genes are TRBV12-5 and TRBJ2-1; TRBD2 matches at 16 bases. The CDR3 runs to 20 residues. Looked up from germline, CDR1 is LGHNT and CDR2 is FRNRAP. The V and J ends lost 7 bases and 2 bases, in that order; junction bases with no gene match: 14.

This chain uses TRBV5-8 with TRBJ1-2, with TRBD1 identical over 11 bases. CDR1 is SGHTS and CDR2 is YDEGEE in the germline V gene. CDR3 length equals 15 residues. V was clipped by 5 bases and J by 7 bases; unmatched bases: 10. The CDR3 spells CASRRGQGAQRGYTF. CDR3 DNA sequence: TGTGCCAGCAGACGCGGACAGGGGGCACAACGTGGCTACACCTTC.

The chain combines TRBV30 with TRBJ2-2; D is uncertain. Germline V lookup: CDR1 GTSNPN, CDR2 SVGIG (reference sequence). Trimming cost V 2 bases and J 5 bases, with 6 bases left between them. The CDR3 extends over 12 amino acids. The CDR3 DNA sequence: TGTGCCTGGAGTTTGGGTACCGGGGAGCTGTTTTTT. This sequence encodes CAWSLGTGELFF.

The J gene is TRBJ2-2, the V gene TRBV24-1; no clear D. This CDR3 contains 15 residues. Trimming took off 3 bases at V and 4 bases at J, with 11 bases between the two ends. Germline V lookup: CDR1 KGHDR, CDR2 SFDVKD. Written as DNA, the CDR3 is TGTGCCACCAGTGATCCTCGGACCGGCACCGGGGAGCTGTTTTTT. Encoded protein: CATSDPRTGTGELFF.

This chain uses TRBV18 with TRBJ2-4; the match to TRBD1 covers 10 bases. Germline V CDR1 and CDR2: KGHSH, LQKENI. This CDR3 contains 15 residues. V lost 3 bases and J lost 4; bases outside the gene matches: 3. The CDR3 nucleotides are TGTGCCAGCTCACCCGGACAGGGGGTTAAAAACATTCAGTACTTC. Protein sequence: CASSPGQGVKNIQYF.

The V and J genes are TRBV4-3 and TRBJ2-3, with D possibly TRBD1 on 5 matching bases. V was cut by 1 base and J by 0 bases, with 14 bases left in between. Germline V CDR1 and CDR2: LGHNA, YSLEER. The CDR3 is 17 amino acids. Written as DNA, the CDR3 is TGCGCCAGCAGCCAAGGGGGCGGTACCTATAGCACAGATACGCAGTATTTT. This gives the protein CASSQGGGTYSTDTQYF.

The chain carries TRBV5-1 and TRBJ2-3, with TRBD2 matching over 11 bases. The germline gives CDR1 SGHRS, CDR2 YFSETQ. V lost 5 bases, J lost 2 bases, and 13 bases stayed unmatched. The CDR3 consists of 18 residues. For the CDR3, the DNA is TGCGCCAGCAGTTTCACTAGCGGGGGCGTGGGGAACACAGATACGCAGTATTTT. It codes for CASSFTSGGVGNTDTQYF.

This chain links TRBV30 with TRBJ2-1; D may be TRBD1 (5 bases). V dropped 8 bases and J dropped 6 bases, with 17 bases sitting between them. CDR1 is GTSNPN and CDR2 is SVGIG in the germline V gene (reference sequence). The CDR3 has 13 residues. CDR3 region: CARDSGKGNEQFF. The CDR3 DNA reads TGTGCCCGTGACAGTGGGAAGGGCAATGAGCAGTTCTTC.

The gene calls are TRBV7-3 and TRBJ2-7; TRBD2 aligns across 12 bases. Germline V lookup: CDR1 SGHTA, CDR2 FQGTGA. The CDR3 has 16 amino acids. J gave up 5 bases and V 2 bases, and 7 bases lay outside the gene matches. CDR3 bases: TGTGCCAGCAGCTTAGGGCTAGCGGGGGGGCTCCACGAGCAGTACTTC. Encoded protein: CASSLGLAGGLHEQYF. Full variable domain (remainder filled in from reference TRBV7-3 and TRBJ2-7): GAGVSQTPSNKVTEKGKYVELRCDPISGHTALYWYRQSLGQGPEFLIYFQGTGAADDSGLPNDRFFAVRPEGSVSTLKIQRTERGDSAVYLCASSLGLAGGLHEQYFGPGTRLTVT.

The chain links TRBV2 to TRBJ2-1, with D perhaps TRBD2 (5 bases). Germline V gene data show CDR1 as SNHLY and CDR2 as FYNNEI. This CDR3 is 14 amino acids long. Trimming stripped 8 bases from V and 8 bases from J, with 19 bases between. CDR3 region: CASRTSPIRDEQFF. CDR3 coding DNA: TGTGCCAGCCGAACTAGTCCCATAAGGGATGAGCAGTTCTTC.

This chain links TRBV12-3 or TRBV12-4 with TRBJ1-2; 7 bases agree with TRBD1. V dropped 6 bases and J dropped 0; count of bases not matched to a gene: 4. The CDR3 consists of 14 residues. This CDR3 is CASRLTGANYGYTF. The CDR3 DNA follows: TGTGCCAGCAGGCTTACAGGGGCTAACTATGGCTACACCTTC.

This chain uses TRBV7-9 with TRBJ1-2; the match to TRBD1 covers 9 bases. The junction had 12 bases not matched to a gene; V was cut back by 3 bases and J by 10 bases. Germline V gene sequence: CDR1 SEHNR, CDR2 FQNEAQ (reference sequence). The CDR3 contains 15 residues. CDR3 DNA sequence: TGTGCCAGCAGCTTCGCGGCGGGACAGGGTTTCTCCTACACCTTC. Amino acids: CASSFAAGQGFSYTF. Full variable domain (rest looked up from reference TRBV7-9 and TRBJ1-2): DTGVSQNPRHKITKRGQNVTFRCDPISEHNRLYWYRQTLGQGPEFLTYFQNEAQLEKSRLLSDRFSAERPKGSFSTLEIQRTEQGDSAMYLCASSFAAGQGFSYTFGSGTRLTVV.